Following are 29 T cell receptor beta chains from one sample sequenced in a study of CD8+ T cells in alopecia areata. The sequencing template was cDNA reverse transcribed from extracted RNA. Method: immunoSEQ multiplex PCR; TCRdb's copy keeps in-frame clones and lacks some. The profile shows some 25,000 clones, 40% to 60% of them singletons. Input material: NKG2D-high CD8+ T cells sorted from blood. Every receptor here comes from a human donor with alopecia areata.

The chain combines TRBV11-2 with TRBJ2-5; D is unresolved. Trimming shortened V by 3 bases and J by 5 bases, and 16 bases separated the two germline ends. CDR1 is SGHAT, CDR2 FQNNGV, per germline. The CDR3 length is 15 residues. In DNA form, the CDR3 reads TGTGCCAGCAGCTTCGGGTTGGGTCCGCGGGAGACCCAGTACTTC. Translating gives CASSFGLGPRETQYF.

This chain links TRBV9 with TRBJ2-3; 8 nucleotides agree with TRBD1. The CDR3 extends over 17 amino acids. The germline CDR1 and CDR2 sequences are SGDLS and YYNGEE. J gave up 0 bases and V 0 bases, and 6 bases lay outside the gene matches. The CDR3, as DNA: TGTGCCAGCAGCGTAGTGGTGACAGGGGTCAGCACAGATACGCAGTATTTT. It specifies CASSVVVTGVSTDTQYF.

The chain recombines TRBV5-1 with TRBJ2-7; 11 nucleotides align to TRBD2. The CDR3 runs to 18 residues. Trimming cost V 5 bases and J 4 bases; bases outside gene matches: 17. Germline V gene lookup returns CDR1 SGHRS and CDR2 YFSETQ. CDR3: CASRPGDSGTSGHYEQYF. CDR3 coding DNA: TGCGCCAGCAGACCAGGGGACAGCGGGACTAGCGGACATTACGAGCAGTACTTC.

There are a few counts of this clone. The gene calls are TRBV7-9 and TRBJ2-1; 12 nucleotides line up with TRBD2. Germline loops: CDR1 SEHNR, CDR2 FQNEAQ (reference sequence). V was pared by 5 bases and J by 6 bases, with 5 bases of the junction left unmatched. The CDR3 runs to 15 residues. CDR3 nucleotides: TGTGCCAGCAGCAAACTAGCGGGAGGACCCAATGAGCAGTTCTTC. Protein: CASSKLAGGPNEQFF.

CDR3 sequence reads: CASSKERTSGSSYEQYF. The CDR3 region has the DNA TGTGCCAGCAGCAAGGAGCGGACTAGCGGGAGCTCCTACGAGCAGTACTTC. V is TRBV11-2 and J is TRBJ2-7; 13 nucleotides agree with TRBD2. The CDR3 contains 17 residues. J lost 0 bases, V lost 5 bases, and 7 bases had no gene match. Germline loops: CDR1 SGHAT, CDR2 FQNNGV.

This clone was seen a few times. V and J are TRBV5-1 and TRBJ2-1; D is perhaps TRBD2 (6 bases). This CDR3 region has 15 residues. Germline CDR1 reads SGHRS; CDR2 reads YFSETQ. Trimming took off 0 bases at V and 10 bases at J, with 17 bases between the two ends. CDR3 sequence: CASSLDAGTTREQFF. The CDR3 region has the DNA TGCGCCAGCAGCTTGGATGCGGGAACCACTCGCGAGCAGTTCTTC.

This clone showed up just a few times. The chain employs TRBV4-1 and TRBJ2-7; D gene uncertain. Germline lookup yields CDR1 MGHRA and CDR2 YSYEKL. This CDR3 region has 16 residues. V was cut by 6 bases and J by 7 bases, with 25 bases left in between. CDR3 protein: CASSTVWNPRIREQYF. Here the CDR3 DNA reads TGCGCCAGCAGTACGGTTTGGAACCCTCGGATCCGGGAGCAGTACTTC.

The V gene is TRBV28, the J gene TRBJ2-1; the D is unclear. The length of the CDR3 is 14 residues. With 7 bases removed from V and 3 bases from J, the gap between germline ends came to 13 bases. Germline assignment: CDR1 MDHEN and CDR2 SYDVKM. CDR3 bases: TGTGCCAGCATTCCAAGCCCCCTCTACAATGAGCAGTTCTTC. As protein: CASIPSPLYNEQFF. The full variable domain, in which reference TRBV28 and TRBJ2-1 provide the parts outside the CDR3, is DVKVTQSSRYLVKRTGEKVFLECVQDMDHENMFWYRQDPGLGLRLIYFSYDVKMKEKGDIPEGYSVSREKKERFSLILESASTNQTSMYLCASIPSPLYNEQFFGPGTRLTVL.

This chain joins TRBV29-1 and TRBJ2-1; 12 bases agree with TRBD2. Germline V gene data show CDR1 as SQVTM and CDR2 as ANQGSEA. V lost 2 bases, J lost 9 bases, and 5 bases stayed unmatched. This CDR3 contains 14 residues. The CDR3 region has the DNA TGCAGCGTTGAACCGACTAGCGGGAGAACTGAGCAGTTCTTC. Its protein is CSVEPTSGRTEQFF.

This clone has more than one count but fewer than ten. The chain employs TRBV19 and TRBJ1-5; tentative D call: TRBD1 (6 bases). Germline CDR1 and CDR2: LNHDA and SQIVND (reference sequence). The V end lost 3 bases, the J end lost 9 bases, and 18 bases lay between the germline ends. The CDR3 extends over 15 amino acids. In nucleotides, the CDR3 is TGTGCCAGTAGTATGGGATCGGGGGCAGGTTGGCCCCAGCATTTT. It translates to CASSMGSGAGWPQHF.

CDR3 in DNA: TGTGCCAGCAGTTTAGGCAGGGGCCGTAATCAGCCCCAGCATTTT. Protein: CASSLGRGRNQPQHF. The J gene is TRBJ1-5, the V gene TRBV28; possibly TRBD1 for D (6 bases). Germline V lookup: CDR1 MDHEN, CDR2 SYDVKM. Trimming removed 2 bases from V and 4 bases from J, with 12 bases in between. The CDR3 sequence is 15 residues long.

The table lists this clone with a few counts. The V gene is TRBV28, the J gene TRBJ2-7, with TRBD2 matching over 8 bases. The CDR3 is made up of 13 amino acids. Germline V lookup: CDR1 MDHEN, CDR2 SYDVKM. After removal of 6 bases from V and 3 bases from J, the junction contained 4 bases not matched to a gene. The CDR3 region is CASRTAGDYEQYF. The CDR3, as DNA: TGTGCCAGCAGGACAGCGGGGGACTACGAGCAGTACTTC.

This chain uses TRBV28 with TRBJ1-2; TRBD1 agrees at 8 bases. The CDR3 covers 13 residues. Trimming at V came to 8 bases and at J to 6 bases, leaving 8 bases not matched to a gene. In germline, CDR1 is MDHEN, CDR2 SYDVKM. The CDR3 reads CASSKTGVDGYTF. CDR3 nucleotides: TGTGCCAGCTCCAAGACAGGGGTGGATGGCTACACCTTC.

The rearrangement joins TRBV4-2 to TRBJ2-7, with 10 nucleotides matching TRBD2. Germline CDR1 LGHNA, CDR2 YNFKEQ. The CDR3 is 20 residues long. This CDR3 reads CASSQNPRSGLAALMANPQV. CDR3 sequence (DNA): TGTGCCAGCAGCCAAAACCCCCGGTCAGGACTAGCGGCGCTGATGGCGAACCCCCAAGTC.

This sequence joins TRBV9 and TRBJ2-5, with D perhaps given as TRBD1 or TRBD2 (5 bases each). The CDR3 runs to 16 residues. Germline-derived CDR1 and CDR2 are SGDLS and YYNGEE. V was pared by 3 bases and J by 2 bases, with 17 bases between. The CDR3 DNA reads TGTGCCAGCAGCGGTCACCTCGGGACGGAGCAAGAGACCCAGTACTTC. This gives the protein CASSGHLGTEQETQYF.

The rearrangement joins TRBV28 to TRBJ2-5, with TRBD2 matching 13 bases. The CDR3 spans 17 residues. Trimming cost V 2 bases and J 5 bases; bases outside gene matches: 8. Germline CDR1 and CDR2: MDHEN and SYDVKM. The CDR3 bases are TGTGCCAGCAGTTTACATACTAGCGGGAGGGCCCGGGAGACCCAGTACTTC. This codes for CASSLHTSGRARETQYF. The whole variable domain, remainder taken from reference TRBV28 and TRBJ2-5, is DVKVTQSSRYLVKRTGEKVFLECVQDMDHENMFWYRQDPGLGLRLIYFSYDVKMKEKGDIPEGYSVSREKKERFSLILESASTNQTSMYLCASSLHTSGRARETQYFGPGTRLLVL.

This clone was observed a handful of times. The CDR3 reads CASSLSGPWNEQFF. In DNA form, the CDR3 reads TGTGCCAGCAGTTTATCGGGCCCTTGGAATGAGCAGTTCTTC. The V gene is TRBV27, the J gene TRBJ2-1; no clear D. The CDR3 runs to 14 residues. Germline V lookup: CDR1 MNHEY, CDR2 SMNVEV (reference sequence). Trimming took off 0 bases at V and 7 bases at J, with 10 bases between the two ends.

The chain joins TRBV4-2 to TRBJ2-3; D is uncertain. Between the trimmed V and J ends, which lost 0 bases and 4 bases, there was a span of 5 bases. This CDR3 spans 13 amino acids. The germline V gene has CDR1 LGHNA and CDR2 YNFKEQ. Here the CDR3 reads CASSQDRPDTQYF. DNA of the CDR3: TGTGCCAGCAGCCAAGATCGGCCAGATACGCAGTATTTT.

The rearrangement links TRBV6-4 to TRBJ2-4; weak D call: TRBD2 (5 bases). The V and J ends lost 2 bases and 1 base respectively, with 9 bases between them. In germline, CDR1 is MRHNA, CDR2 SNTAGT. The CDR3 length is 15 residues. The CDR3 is CASSDIDYAKNIQYF. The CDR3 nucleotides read TGTGCCAGCAGTGACATTGACTATGCCAAAAACATTCAGTACTTC.

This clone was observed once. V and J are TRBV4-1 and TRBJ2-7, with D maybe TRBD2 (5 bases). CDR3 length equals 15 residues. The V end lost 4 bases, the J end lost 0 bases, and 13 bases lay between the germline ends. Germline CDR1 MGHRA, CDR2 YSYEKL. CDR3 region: CASSPGLSSSYEQYF. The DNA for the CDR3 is TGCGCCAGCAGCCCTGGACTTTCAAGCTCCTACGAGCAGTACTTC.

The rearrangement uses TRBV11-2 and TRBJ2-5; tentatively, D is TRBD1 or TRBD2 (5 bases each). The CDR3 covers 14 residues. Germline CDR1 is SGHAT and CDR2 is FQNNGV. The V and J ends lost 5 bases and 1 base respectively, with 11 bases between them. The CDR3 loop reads CASSLGPSQETQYF. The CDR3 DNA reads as TGTGCCAGCAGCCTGGGACCGAGCCAAGAGACCCAGTACTTC. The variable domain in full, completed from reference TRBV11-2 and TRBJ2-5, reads EAGVAQSPRYKIIEKRQSVAFWCNPISGHATLYWYQQILGQGPKLLIQFQNNGVVDDSQLPKDRFSAERLKGVDSTLKIQPAKLEDSAVYLCASSLGPSQETQYFGPGTRLLVL.

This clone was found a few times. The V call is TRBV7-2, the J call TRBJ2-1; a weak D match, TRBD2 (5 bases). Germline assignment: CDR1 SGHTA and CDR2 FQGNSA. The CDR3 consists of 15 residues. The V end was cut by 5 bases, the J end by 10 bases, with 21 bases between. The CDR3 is CASSLSLAQTEEQFF. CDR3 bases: TGTGCCAGCAGCCTGAGTCTAGCTCAAACGGAGGAGCAGTTCTTC.

CDR3 residues: CASSLDSSGANVLTF. CDR3 sequence (DNA): TGTGCCAGCAGTTTGGACAGCTCTGGGGCCAACGTCCTGACTTTC. The rearrangement joins TRBV28 to TRBJ2-6; maybe TRBD1 (6 bases). The CDR3 consists of 15 residues. CDR1 is MDHEN and CDR2 is SYDVKM in the germline V gene. Trimming left V 3 bases short and J 0 bases short, with 6 bases between.

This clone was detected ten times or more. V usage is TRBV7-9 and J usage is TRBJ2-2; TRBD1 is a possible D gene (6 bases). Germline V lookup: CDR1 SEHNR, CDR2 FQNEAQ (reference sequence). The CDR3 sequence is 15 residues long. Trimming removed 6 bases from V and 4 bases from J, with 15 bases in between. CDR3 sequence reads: CASSHPNRATGELFF. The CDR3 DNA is TGTGCCAGCAGTCACCCTAACAGGGCCACCGGGGAGCTGTTTTTT.

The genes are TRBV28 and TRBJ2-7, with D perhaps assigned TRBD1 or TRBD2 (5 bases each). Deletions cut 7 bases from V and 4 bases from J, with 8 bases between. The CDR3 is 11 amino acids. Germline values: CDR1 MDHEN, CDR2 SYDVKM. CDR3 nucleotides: TGTGCCAGCACCGGGGCTTACGAGCAGTACTTC. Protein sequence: CASTGAYEQYF.

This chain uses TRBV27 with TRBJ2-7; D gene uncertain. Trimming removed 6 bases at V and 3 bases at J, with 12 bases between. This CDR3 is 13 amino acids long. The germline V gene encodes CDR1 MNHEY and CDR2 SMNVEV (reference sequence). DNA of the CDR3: TGTGCCAGCAGCCCCGTAGGCCGCTACGAGCAGTACTTC. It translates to CASSPVGRYEQYF.

The CDR3 nucleotides read TGTGCCAGCAGCCAAGGGCAGAACTATGGCTACACCTTC. Translation: CASSQGQNYGYTF. This chain uses TRBV14 with TRBJ1-2; D unresolved. V was trimmed by 1 base and J by 2 bases, leaving 5 bases between them. The CDR3 length is 13 residues. Germline V CDR1 and CDR2: SGHDN, FVKESK. Full variable domain (rest looked up from reference TRBV14 and TRBJ1-2): EAGVTQFPSHSVIEKGQTVTLRCDPISGHDNLYWYRRVMGKEIKFLLHFVKESKQDESGMPNNRFLAERTGGTYSTLKVQPAELEDSGVYFCASSQGQNYGYTFGSGTRLTVV.

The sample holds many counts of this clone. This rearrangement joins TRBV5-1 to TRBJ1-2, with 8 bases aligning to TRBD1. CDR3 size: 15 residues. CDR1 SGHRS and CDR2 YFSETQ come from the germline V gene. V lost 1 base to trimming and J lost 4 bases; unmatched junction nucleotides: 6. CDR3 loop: CASSLTRTGTYGYTF. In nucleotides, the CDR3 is TGCGCCAGCAGCTTGACTCGGACAGGGACCTATGGCTACACCTTC.

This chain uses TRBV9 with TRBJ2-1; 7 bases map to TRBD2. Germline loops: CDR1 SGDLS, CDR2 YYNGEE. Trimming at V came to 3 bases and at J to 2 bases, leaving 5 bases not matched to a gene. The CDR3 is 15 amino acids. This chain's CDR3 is CASSGASGPYNEQFF. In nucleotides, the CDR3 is TGTGCCAGCAGCGGGGCTAGCGGACCCTACAATGAGCAGTTCTTC.